The present T cell receptor beta chain was sequenced within a study of early T cells in non-severe SARS-CoV-2 infection. Study in general: The authors sequenced bulk RNA from unsorted whole blood, leaving chains unpaired. Study-wide results and caveats: VDJdb matching, biased toward anti-spike CD8 responses, missed private and CD4 specificities.

In its sample, this clonotype ranks as medium-sized. What it recognizes is unknown. Attachment of unique molecular identifiers was made to individual cDNA molecules. MiXCR was run by TCRdb on the 5' RACE reads, yielding one entry per CDR3 protein. This sample has about 80,000 distinct CDR3 sequences, with around 10% found just once. This CDR3 is 13 amino acids long. CDR1 and CDR2 (germline): SGHAT, FQDESV (reference sequence). Trimming stripped 2 bases from V and 7 bases from J, with 9 bases between. The sequencing input was whole blood. The sequence was obtained from an adult who was a healthcare worker with PCR-confirmed SARS-CoV-2 infection or an uninfected control (not recorded which). The chain is built from TRBV11-1 and TRBJ2-1; no clear D gene. The CDR3 DNA reads TGTGCCAGCAGCTTAATCATCGGGAATGAGCAGTTCTTC. It encodes CASSLIIGNEQFF.